The 7 T cell receptor beta chains listed next were all sequenced from one sample in a study of blood T cell repertoires in COVID-19. Sequencing was performed with immunoSEQ multiplex PCR; in TCRdb, only in-frame clones are kept and a portion is missing. Of roughly 200,000 clones listed, about 86% were seen once; the top ten hold roughly 3.8%. Sequencing was performed on PBMCs or T cells enriched from blood (not recorded which). The receptors come from a woman in her thirties or forties with acute COVID-19.

The chain links TRBV7-9 to TRBJ2-1, with TRBD2 as a possible D gene (5 bases). V lost 6 bases, J lost 0 bases, and 12 bases lay in between. Germline-derived CDR1 and CDR2 are SEHNR and FQNEAQ (reference sequence). This CDR3 is 15 amino acids long. The CDR3 protein is CASSPRAGSYNEQFF. CDR3 bases: TGTGCCAGCAGTCCACGGGCGGGCTCCTACAATGAGCAGTTCTTC.

The genes are TRBV28 and TRBJ2-7, with D hard to call. The V end lost 6 bases, the J end lost 3 bases, and 9 bases lay between the germline ends. This CDR3 contains 12 residues. From germline, CDR1 is MDHEN and CDR2 SYDVKM. DNA for the CDR3: TGTGCCAGCAGCCCCCATCACTACGAGCAGTACTTC. Translating gives CASSPHHYEQYF.

The chain joins TRBV28 to TRBJ1-2; the D gene is possibly TRBD1 (6 bases). This CDR3 region has 15 residues. Trimming pared 10 bases from V and 2 bases from J, leaving 20 bases between. CDR1 MDHEN and CDR2 SYDVKM come from the germline V gene. The CDR3 here is CATLPGDIGNYGYTF. In DNA, the CDR3 is TGTGCCACCCTACCTGGGGACATCGGAAACTATGGCTACACCTTC.

The genes are TRBV5-1 and TRBJ2-1; D is unclear. Trimming took off 1 base at V and 6 bases at J, with 11 bases between the two ends. The CDR3 is 14 amino acids. The germline gives CDR1 SGHRS, CDR2 YFSETQ. The CDR3 coding sequence is TGCGCCAGCAGCTTGAGTTTAGCCCCCAATGAGCAGTTCTTC. Its protein is CASSLSLAPNEQFF.

Details on this clone: Other nucleotide sequences from this sample produce the same CDR3. The chain recombines TRBV27 with TRBJ1-6; the D gene is possibly TRBD1 (5 bases). The CDR3 has 16 amino acids. Trimming shortened V by 0 bases and J by 3 bases, and 9 bases separated the two germline ends. CDR1 and CDR2 from the germline V gene are MNHEY and SMNVEV (reference sequence). The CDR3 DNA sequence: TGTGCCAGCAGTTTATCATCGGGGGGCTATAATTCACCCCTCCACTTT. This codes for CASSLSSGGYNSPLHF.

The CDR3 nucleotides are TGTGCCAGCAGGAGACTAGCGGATACCTACGAGCAGTACTTC. It is translated as CASRRLADTYEQYF. V and J are TRBV6-5 and TRBJ2-7; TRBD2 matches 9 bases. Germline trimming cut 6 bases from V and 2 bases from J; bases unmatched to any gene: 5. The CDR3 is made up of 14 amino acids. Germline loops: CDR1 MNHEY, CDR2 SVGAGI.

V and J are TRBV9 and TRBJ2-5; 9 nucleotides match TRBD1. The CDR3 runs to 13 residues. J gave up 7 bases and V 4 bases, and 5 bases lay outside the gene matches. The germline V gene has CDR1 SGDLS and CDR2 YYNGEE. In DNA form, the CDR3 reads TGTGCCAGCAGCAGGGGACAGGGACCGACCCAGTACTTC. Residues: CASSRGQGPTQYF.